The 17 T cell receptor beta chains presented below share a single source sample, sequenced in a study of T cell responses to AZD1222 COVID-19 vaccine. The method was immunoSEQ multiplex PCR; TCRdb's version includes in-frame clones alone and lacks a portion of them. The sample carries about 140,000 clones, 80% to 90% recorded once. The specimen comprised peripheral blood, sampled on day 0 of AZD1222 vaccination. These receptors originate from an adult in good health.

The chain employs TRBV2 and TRBJ2-5, with 7 bases fitting TRBD1. This CDR3 has 14 amino acids. The germline CDR1 and CDR2 sequences are SNHLY and FYNNEI. V shed 6 bases, J shed 3 bases, and the junction held 7 bases outside the gene matches. Here the CDR3 DNA reads TGTGCCAGCAGCGCCCGGGACAGTAAAGAGACCCAGTACTTC. This translates into CASSARDSKETQYF.

The chain joins TRBV11-2 to TRBJ2-7; 12 nucleotides match TRBD2. The germline gives CDR1 SGHAT, CDR2 FQNNGV. This CDR3 is 16 amino acids long. The trim removed 4 bases at V and 4 bases at J, leaving 8 bases unmatched. The DNA for the CDR3 is TGTGCCAGCAGCTCGAGCCCTAGCGGGAGGGATTACGAGCAGTACTTC. This codes for CASSSSPSGRDYEQYF.

This chain connects TRBV7-9 to TRBJ1-2; 7 positions agree with TRBD1. The CDR3 has 13 residues. V was clipped by 3 bases and J by 4 bases; unmatched bases: 2. In germline, CDR1 is SEHNR, CDR2 FQNEAQ (reference sequence). The CDR3 sequence: CASSLGQSYGYTF. In nucleotides, the CDR3 is TGTGCCAGCAGCTTGGGACAGTCCTATGGCTACACCTTC.

The chain joins TRBV6-5 to TRBJ2-7; TRBD2 might be the D (6 bases). Trimming stripped 6 bases from V and 4 bases from J, with 19 bases between. Germline CDR1 is MNHEY and CDR2 is SVGAGI. The CDR3 runs 15 residues. The CDR3 loop reads CASSRSSGVVYEQYF. CDR3 in DNA: TGTGCCAGCAGCCGGAGTTCGGGGGTAGTTTACGAGCAGTACTTC.

The chain is built from TRBV2 and TRBJ1-1; a possible D gene is TRBD1 (5 bases). V lost 7 bases and J 0 bases, leaving 12 bases between the germline ends. Germline-derived CDR1 and CDR2 are SNHLY and FYNNEI. CDR3 length equals 14 residues. The DNA for the CDR3 is TGTGCCAGCACCATTTCGGGGGTGAACACTGAAGCTTTCTTT. Translating it yields CASTISGVNTEAFF.

To note about this clone: Other DNA sequences of this sample code for an identical CDR3. This chain links TRBV27 with TRBJ1-5, with a weak D call TRBD1 (6 bases). Germline V gene data show CDR1 as MNHEY and CDR2 as SMNVEV (reference sequence). The CDR3 is made up of 14 amino acids. V was shortened by 2 bases and J by 9 bases, with 14 bases between the two germline ends. CDR3 DNA: TGTGCCAGCAGTTTAAAAGGGGGATCTCGGCCCCAGCATTTT. Its translation is CASSLKGGSRPQHF.

The V call is TRBV9, the J call TRBJ2-1, with 12 bases fitting TRBD2. V lost 4 bases, J lost 7 bases, and 6 bases stayed unmatched. The CDR3 sequence is 15 residues long. Germline lookup yields CDR1 SGDLS and CDR2 YYNGEE. The CDR3 DNA reads as TGTGCCAGCAGCCTAGGACTAGCGGGAATAAATGAGCAGTTCTTC. It translates to CASSLGLAGINEQFF. Looking up the rest from reference TRBV9 and TRBJ2-1 gives the full variable domain: DSGVTQTPKHLITATGQRVTLRCSPRSGDLSVYWYQQSLDQGLQFLIQYYNGEERAKGNILERFSAQQFPDLHSELNLSSLELGDSALYFCASSLGLAGINEQFFGPGTRLTVL.

A few counts support this clone. J is TRBJ2-5 and V is TRBV6-5; the match to TRBD1 covers 9 bases. CDR1 and CDR2 from the germline V gene are MNHEY and SVGAGI. J lost 5 bases, V lost 5 bases, and 9 bases had no gene match. The CDR3 has 15 residues. CDR3 coding DNA: TGTGCCAGCAGTCCAACACAGGGGGCGCGGGAGACCCAGTACTTC. Amino acids: CASSPTQGARETQYF.

The V and J genes are TRBV2 and TRBJ2-1; 8 bases map to TRBD2. Germline trimming cut 3 bases from V and 8 bases from J; bases unmatched to any gene: 9. Germline loops: CDR1 SNHLY, CDR2 FYNNEI. CDR3 length: 15 amino acids. The CDR3 sequence: CASSDLGLALYEQFF. The CDR3 coding sequence is TGTGCCAGCAGTGACCTCGGACTAGCTTTATATGAGCAGTTCTTC.

The chain employs TRBV10-2 and TRBJ2-1; 11 bases match TRBD2. The J segment lost 7 bases and the V segment lost 6 bases, leaving 17 bases of the junction unmatched. Looked up from germline, CDR1 is WSHSY and CDR2 is SAAADI. The CDR3 contains 18 residues. CDR3 amino acids: CASRAGETTSGDRNEQFF. The CDR3 nucleotides read TGCGCCAGCAGGGCTGGGGAAACGACTAGCGGGGATAGGAATGAGCAGTTCTTC.

The rearrangement links TRBV2 to TRBJ2-5; a possible D gene is TRBD1 (5 bases). The V gene's germline CDR1 is SNHLY and CDR2 FYNNEI. This CDR3 has 13 amino acids. Trimming took off 10 bases at V and 1 base at J, with 13 bases between the two ends. The CDR3: CATPRGSQETQYF. CDR3 DNA: TGTGCCACCCCAAGGGGATCCCAAGAGACCCAGTACTTC.

The chain combines TRBV30 with TRBJ1-1; 7 positions match TRBD1. Germline assignment: CDR1 GTSNPN and CDR2 SVGIG (reference sequence). V shed 0 bases, J shed 0 bases, and the junction held 7 bases outside the gene matches. The CDR3 has 16 residues. Here the CDR3 reads CAWSVAPGQLNTEAFF. The CDR3 DNA sequence: TGTGCCTGGAGTGTAGCGCCGGGACAGTTGAACACTGAAGCTTTCTTT.

This chain uses TRBV28 with TRBJ2-7, with TRBD2 matching over 12 bases. Per the germline V gene, CDR1 is MDHEN and CDR2 is SYDVKM. The junction had 10 bases not matched to a gene; V was cut back by 5 bases and J by 5 bases. This CDR3 has 16 amino acids. The DNA for the CDR3 is TGTGCCAGCAGTCCACCGACTAGCGGGAGAGTTGACGAGCAGTACTTC. As protein: CASSPPTSGRVDEQYF.

CDR3 nucleotide sequence: TGTGCCAGCAGTGGTCGGGCAGGGGGCAGGGGCGAGCAGTACTTC. It is translated as CASSGRAGGRGEQYF. The rearrangement uses TRBV2 and TRBJ2-7, with 8 bases that match TRBD1. V lost 4 bases to trimming and J lost 6 bases; unmatched junction nucleotides: 11. In germline, CDR1 is SNHLY, CDR2 FYNNEI. The length of the CDR3 is 15 residues.

The chain couples TRBV6-5 to TRBJ2-7, with D uncertain. Germline-derived CDR1 and CDR2 are MNHEY and SVGAGI. Trimming shortened V by 6 bases and J by 2 bases, and 14 bases separated the two germline ends. The CDR3 has 14 amino acids. CDR3 in amino acids: CASRYGRWPYEQYF. The CDR3 DNA follows: TGTGCCAGCAGGTATGGCCGGTGGCCCTACGAGCAGTACTTC.

This chain uses TRBV6-4 with TRBJ1-6, with D possibly matching TRBD1 (6 bases). CDR1 is MRHNA, CDR2 SNTAGT, per germline. The CDR3 covers 15 residues. V lost 5 bases and J 7 bases, leaving 15 bases between the germline ends. The CDR3 nucleotides are TGTGCCAGCAGTCCGGGGGGGACAATGAATTCACCCCTCCACTTT. It encodes CASSPGGTMNSPLHF.

V gene TRBV27 combines with J gene TRBJ2-1; D remains ambiguous. The V end was cut by 5 bases, the J end by 3 bases, with 17 bases between. Germline CDR1 reads MNHEY; CDR2 reads SMNVEV (reference sequence). This CDR3 region has 16 residues. CDR3 DNA: TGTGCCAGCAGTCCTTCTTTAGCATGGCGCTACAATGAGCAGTTCTTC. Encoded protein: CASSPSLAWRYNEQFF.